Each of the 32 T cell receptor beta chains below was sequenced from the same sample in a study of blood T cell repertoires in COVID-19. Assay: immunoSEQ multiplex PCR; the TCRdb copy retains only in-frame clones and omits some. Among about 130,000 clones, roughly four fifths were seen once, and the ten largest hold 8.5% to 10%. Sequences were obtained from peripheral blood. The receptors stem from a middle-aged man with active or convalescent COVID-19.

CDR3 DNA: TGTGCCAGCAGTGACGGGACAGGCAATTCACCCCTCCACTTT. As protein: CASSDGTGNSPLHF. The genes are TRBV6-1 and TRBJ1-6; 8 positions match TRBD1. The CDR3 sequence is 14 residues long. J was trimmed by 7 bases and V by 3 bases; bases with no gene match: 2. The V gene's germline CDR1 is MNHNS and CDR2 SASEGT.

The V and J genes are TRBV27 and TRBJ2-5, with TRBD2 as a possible D gene (6 bases). This CDR3 spans 16 amino acids. The germline V gene encodes CDR1 MNHEY and CDR2 SMNVEV (reference sequence). V gave up 3 bases and J gave up 1 base, with 15 bases separating them. The CDR3 nucleotides are TGTGCCAGCAGTTTTGGGGTAGCGCGGGGCCAAGAGACCCAGTACTTC. Encoded protein: CASSFGVARGQETQYF.

This sequence joins TRBV4-2 and TRBJ2-5; 15 positions agree with TRBD2. V shed 1 base, J shed 5 bases, and the junction held 8 bases outside the gene matches. This CDR3 region has 18 residues. Looked up from germline, CDR1 is LGHNA and CDR2 is YNFKEQ. The DNA for the CDR3 is TGTGCCAGCAGCCAAGTCTCCCTTGGGACTAGCGGGGGGGAGACCCAGTACTTC. Translated: CASSQVSLGTSGGETQYF.

The chain links TRBV10-3 to TRBJ2-7; the match to TRBD2 covers 10 bases. The CDR3 length is 13 residues. Germline CDR1 is ENHRY and CDR2 is SYGVKD. The trim removed 7 bases at V and 4 bases at J, leaving 4 bases unmatched. CDR3 sequence: CAITSGGGYEQYF. Here the CDR3 DNA reads TGTGCCATCACGAGCGGGGGGGGTTACGAGCAGTACTTC.

This chain connects TRBV7-6 to TRBJ2-7; the match to TRBD1 covers 7 bases. This CDR3 comprises 14 residues. Per germline, CDR1 SGHVS and CDR2 FNYEAQ. V dropped 2 bases and J dropped 0; count of bases not matched to a gene: 1. CDR3 sequence: CASSLQGVSYEQYF. The CDR3 DNA reads as TGTGCCAGCAGCTTACAGGGGGTCTCCTACGAGCAGTACTTC.

The CDR3 sequence is CSVEGGGAGETQYF. DNA for the CDR3: TGCAGCGTTGAAGGCGGGGGGGCCGGAGAGACCCAGTACTTC. This chain links TRBV29-1 with TRBJ2-5; TRBD2 agrees at 9 bases. The trim removed 1 base at V and 4 bases at J, leaving 4 bases unmatched. CDR1 and CDR2 from the germline V gene are SQVTM and ANQGSEA. CDR3 length equals 14 residues.

As DNA, the CDR3 is TGCGCCAGCAGCTCAAGACTCCCTACTGATACGCAGTATTTT. It yields the protein CASSSRLPTDTQYF. The rearrangement uses TRBV5-1 and TRBJ2-3; D call uncertain. The germline V gene has CDR1 SGHRS and CDR2 YFSETQ. With 3 bases removed from V and 6 bases from J, the gap between germline ends came to 14 bases. CDR3 length: 14 residues.

CDR3 in DNA: TGTGCCAGCAGCCAAGACAGGGTTTTCAATGAGCAGTTCTTC. It yields the protein CASSQDRVFNEQFF. The genes are TRBV3-1 (or the pseudogene TRBV3-2) and TRBJ2-1; possible D gene TRBD1, 5 bases. CDR1 is LGHDT and CDR2 is YNNKEL in the germline V gene (reference sequence). The CDR3 is 14 residues long. Trimming removed 0 bases from V and 6 bases from J, with 9 bases in between.

In nucleotides, the CDR3 is TGTGCCAGCAGCTTAGCCCCCGGGACATATTACGAGCAGTACTTC. Protein: CASSLAPGTYYEQYF. The chain employs TRBV7-2 and TRBJ2-7; perhaps TRBD1 as D (6 bases). The V and J ends lost 0 bases and 4 bases respectively, with 13 bases between them. The germline V gene has CDR1 SGHTA and CDR2 FQGNSA. The CDR3 is 15 amino acids.

In DNA form, the CDR3 reads TGTGCCAGCAGCCGGGGGGAATACAATGAGCAGTTCTTC. Translated: CASSRGEYNEQFF. This chain joins TRBV6-5 and TRBJ2-1, with TRBD2 matching 7 bases. J was trimmed by 4 bases and V by 6 bases; bases with no gene match: 3. From germline, CDR1 is MNHEY and CDR2 SVGAGI. There are 13 residues in the CDR3.

The rearrangement links TRBV12-3 or TRBV12-4 to TRBJ1-4; D may be TRBD1 (5 bases). The CDR3 has 13 amino acids. Trimming removed 6 bases from V and 6 bases from J, with 11 bases in between. This CDR3 is CASSLGGYEKLFF. In nucleotides, the CDR3 is TGTGCCAGCAGCCTGGGGGGTTATGAAAAACTGTTTTTT.

The rearrangement joins TRBV30 to TRBJ2-7, with 11 bases matching TRBD1. The CDR3 loop spans 14 amino acids. Trimming at V came to 5 bases and at J to 0 bases, leaving 3 bases not matched to a gene. Germline V gives CDR1 GTSNPN, CDR2 SVGIG (reference sequence). Here the CDR3 DNA reads TGTGCCTGGGAGGACAGGGGGCCCTCCTACGAGCAGTACTTC. Translating it yields CAWEDRGPSYEQYF.

The V gene is TRBV27, the J gene TRBJ1-2; TRBD1 is a possible D gene (6 bases). V was trimmed by 10 bases and J by 2 bases, leaving 11 bases between them. Germline CDR1 reads MNHEY; CDR2 reads SMNVEV (reference sequence). The CDR3 loop spans 12 amino acids. CDR3: CATGQGNYGYTF. The CDR3 nucleotides are TGTGCCACTGGCCAGGGGAACTATGGCTACACCTTC.

The chain joins TRBV7-6 to TRBJ2-5, with 10 positions matching TRBD2. This CDR3 has 16 amino acids. V shed 5 bases and J 5 bases; nucleotides not matched to a gene: 11. The V gene's germline CDR1 is SGHVS and CDR2 FNYEAQ. The CDR3 DNA is TGTGCCAGCAGCCCGGGGACTAGCGCACCGGGGGAGACCCAGTACTTC. Its protein product is CASSPGTSAPGETQYF.

This chain uses TRBV29-1 with TRBJ2-7, with D maybe TRBD1 (6 bases). The CDR3 is 12 amino acids. Germline assignment: CDR1 SQVTM and CDR2 ANQGSEA. The V end was cut by 3 bases, the J end by 4 bases, with 10 bases between. CDR3 amino acids: CSVDRGDYEQYF. CDR3 nucleotide sequence: TGCAGCGTTGACAGGGGCGATTACGAGCAGTACTTC.

This chain uses TRBV3-1 (or the pseudogene TRBV3-2) with TRBJ2-1; perhaps TRBD2 as D (6 bases). With 3 bases removed from V and 6 bases from J, the gap between germline ends came to 15 bases. There are 15 residues in the CDR3. Germline lookup yields CDR1 LGHDT and CDR2 YNNKEL (reference sequence). Here the CDR3 reads CASSHNSGTRNEQFF. In DNA form, the CDR3 reads TGTGCCAGCAGCCACAATTCCGGGACTCGCAATGAGCAGTTCTTC.

The chain joins TRBV11-3 to TRBJ1-1; D is ambiguous. This CDR3 has 13 amino acids. V shed 3 bases and J shed 4 bases, with 9 bases lying between them. In germline, CDR1 is SGHNT, CDR2 YENEEA. CDR3 residues: CASSLSLGTEAFF. The CDR3, as DNA: TGTGCCAGCAGCTTGTCACTTGGCACTGAAGCTTTCTTT.

The rearrangement joins TRBV4-3 to TRBJ2-2, with a weak D call TRBD1 (5 bases). This CDR3 comprises 18 residues. Germline CDR1 reads LGHNA; CDR2 reads YSLEER. Trimming stripped 1 base from V and 0 bases from J, with 15 bases between. The CDR3 nucleotides read TGCGCCAGCAGCCAAGGAGGAGTGACAGCTACGAACACCGGGGAGCTGTTTTTT. Protein sequence: CASSQGGVTATNTGELFF.

The chain has TRBV5-1 and TRBJ2-3; 8 bases are shared with TRBD1. Germline V gene lookup returns CDR1 SGHRS and CDR2 YFSETQ. With 4 bases clipped from V and 4 bases from J, the junction kept 5 bases outside the gene matches. The CDR3 sequence is 14 residues long. CDR3 in amino acids: CASSGTGGADTQYF. The CDR3 DNA reads TGCGCCAGCAGCGGCACAGGGGGTGCAGATACGCAGTATTTT.

The gene calls are TRBV3-1 (or the pseudogene TRBV3-2) and TRBJ2-3; 11 bases fit TRBD2. The CDR3 covers 19 residues. The germline gives CDR1 LGHDT, CDR2 YNNKEL (reference sequence). V shed 0 bases, J shed 0 bases, and the junction held 8 bases outside the gene matches. In DNA form, the CDR3 reads TGTGCCAGCAGCCAAGAGGTGGCTAGCGGGGGGCCTAGCACAGATACGCAGTATTTT. Protein: CASSQEVASGGPSTDTQYF.

The chain has TRBV7-2 and TRBJ1-5; D is ambiguous. The CDR3 loop spans 15 amino acids. Trimming shortened V by 3 bases and J by 3 bases, and 12 bases separated the two germline ends. The V gene's germline CDR1 is SGHTA and CDR2 FQGNSA. DNA of the CDR3: TGTGCCAGCAGCTTCCAGGTGGGAGACAATCAGCCCCAGCATTTT. Encoded protein: CASSFQVGDNQPQHF.

Here the CDR3 DNA reads TGTGCCAGCTCATCGCAACAGGGGAACGCCTACGAGCAGTACTTC. Its protein is CASSSQQGNAYEQYF. This chain links TRBV18 with TRBJ2-7, with TRBD1 matching over 7 bases. V lost 5 bases, J lost 2 bases, and 9 bases stayed unmatched. This CDR3 region has 15 residues. Germline CDR1 and CDR2: KGHSH and LQKENI.

This clone appeared once. The V call is TRBV28, the J call TRBJ1-2; 9 nucleotides line up with TRBD1. V lost 8 bases to trimming and J lost 5 bases; unmatched junction nucleotides: 15. This CDR3 is built from 16 residues. Looked up from germline, CDR1 is MDHEN and CDR2 is SYDVKM. The CDR3 bases are TGTGCCAGCTATCCCTCCCTGGGGACAGGGTTTTATGGCTACACCTTC. Protein: CASYPSLGTGFYGYTF.

This chain connects TRBV11-2 to TRBJ1-6; a possible D gene is TRBD1 (6 bases). Germline V gives CDR1 SGHAT, CDR2 FQNNGV. CDR3 length equals 16 residues. V gave up 0 bases and J gave up 7 bases, with 13 bases separating them. CDR3 nucleotides: TGTGCCAGCAGCTTAGATGGGGGGGCTAGGAATTCACCCCTCCACTTT. Translation: CASSLDGGARNSPLHF.

The chain joins TRBV4-2 to TRBJ1-4; 8 nucleotides line up with TRBD1. V trimming: 1 base; J trimming: 7 bases; junction bases outside the gene matches: 8. The CDR3 is made up of 16 amino acids. In germline, CDR1 is LGHNA, CDR2 YNFKEQ. The CDR3 spells CASSQVGRTGSEKLFF. The CDR3 DNA sequence: TGTGCCAGCAGCCAAGTTGGGCGGACAGGGAGTGAAAAACTGTTTTTT.

The chain recombines TRBV9 with TRBJ2-3, with D maybe TRBD2 (7 bases). Germline assignment: CDR1 SGDLS and CDR2 YYNGEE. The CDR3 runs 16 residues. V lost 3 bases and J lost 0, with 14 bases in between. The CDR3: CASSEGGGFSTDTQYF. CDR3 DNA sequence: TGTGCCAGCAGCGAGGGCGGGGGCTTTAGCACAGATACGCAGTATTTT.

The chain employs TRBV10-3 and TRBJ2-5; 7 positions match TRBD1. The V gene end was trimmed by 3 bases and the J gene end by 4 bases; junction bases not matched to a gene: 8. The germline gives CDR1 ENHRY, CDR2 SYGVKD. The CDR3 covers 15 residues. The CDR3 DNA reads as TGTGCCATCAGTGACTGGTCCCCAGGGGGAGAGACCCAGTACTTC. Encoded protein: CAISDWSPGGETQYF.

The chain employs TRBV30 and TRBJ2-1, with TRBD2 matching over 13 bases. Trimming removed 3 bases from V and 7 bases from J; junction bases left unmatched: 9. The germline CDR1 and CDR2 sequences are GTSNPN and SVGIG (reference sequence). The CDR3 has 16 residues. In nucleotides, the CDR3 is TGTGCCTGGAGACCCACTAGCGGGGGGGCCGTGAATGAGCAGTTCTTC. Its translation is CAWRPTSGGAVNEQFF.

This chain joins TRBV30 and TRBJ2-1; 8 bases align to TRBD2. The CDR3 covers 14 residues. The V gene end was trimmed by 5 bases and the J gene end by 7 bases; junction bases not matched to a gene: 10. Germline V lookup: CDR1 GTSNPN, CDR2 SVGIG (reference sequence). This chain's CDR3 is CAWDRTGGPNEQFF. The CDR3 DNA reads as TGTGCCTGGGACCGTACGGGGGGGCCGAATGAGCAGTTCTTC.

The chain combines TRBV12-3 or TRBV12-4 with TRBJ2-7, with a possible D match to TRBD1 (6 bases). V was trimmed by 6 bases and J by 9 bases, leaving 12 bases between them. The CDR3 is made up of 11 amino acids. This CDR3 is CASSRTGWQYF. In DNA form, the CDR3 reads TGTGCCAGCAGCCGCACAGGGTGGCAGTACTTC.

The V call is TRBV9, the J call TRBJ2-3; D call uncertain. In germline, CDR1 is SGDLS, CDR2 YYNGEE. V was shortened by 0 bases and J by 2 bases, with 7 bases between the two germline ends. The CDR3 has 14 amino acids. In nucleotides, the CDR3 is TGTGCCAGCAGCGTAGCTAAAGTCACAGATACGCAGTATTTT. The encoded protein is CASSVAKVTDTQYF.

The chain couples TRBV6-1 to TRBJ2-3; 8 bases map to TRBD1. The trim removed 2 bases at V and 0 bases at J, leaving 4 bases unmatched. The CDR3 runs 16 residues. CDR1 is MNHNS and CDR2 is SASEGT in the germline V gene. CDR3 amino acids: CASSERTGLSTDTQYF. Written as DNA, the CDR3 is TGTGCCAGCAGTGAAAGGACAGGGTTGAGCACAGATACGCAGTATTTT.